The source of this T cell receptor (beta chain) is a study of T-cell memory formation after mild COVID-19. For the study at large: The TCR clusters were mostly specific to one donor. General study findings and limits: Detection of some responders pre-infection suggested pre-existing cross-reactive memory T cells participated.

V lost 5 bases and J lost 7; bases outside the gene matches: 10. The CDR3 totals 14 residues. The germline CDR1 and CDR2 sequences are GTSNPN and SVGIG (reference sequence). UMIs and sample barcodes were carried by the TCR alpha and TCR beta cDNA libraries that 5'RACE produced using constant-segment primers. TCRdb reanalysed the 5' RACE reads using MiXCR and keeps one entry per CDR3 protein. The profile covers 110,000 or so distinct CDR3 sequences, with 22% appearing a single time and roughly two fifths taken by the ten largest. This clonotype was recorded a few times. Its antigen is not known. The chain carries TRBV30 and TRBJ2-1; TRBD1 agrees at 8 bases. Sequencing was done on a sample of PBMCs or a T cell subset sorted from them (not recorded which). This TCR was recovered from a young man who had mild COVID-19 (a few samples of this study predate the infection). Cell type and time point are not known. CDR3 sequence: CAWHPGTGSNEQFF. The CDR3 nucleotides read TGTGCCTGGCATCCAGGGACAGGTTCAAATGAGCAGTTCTTC.